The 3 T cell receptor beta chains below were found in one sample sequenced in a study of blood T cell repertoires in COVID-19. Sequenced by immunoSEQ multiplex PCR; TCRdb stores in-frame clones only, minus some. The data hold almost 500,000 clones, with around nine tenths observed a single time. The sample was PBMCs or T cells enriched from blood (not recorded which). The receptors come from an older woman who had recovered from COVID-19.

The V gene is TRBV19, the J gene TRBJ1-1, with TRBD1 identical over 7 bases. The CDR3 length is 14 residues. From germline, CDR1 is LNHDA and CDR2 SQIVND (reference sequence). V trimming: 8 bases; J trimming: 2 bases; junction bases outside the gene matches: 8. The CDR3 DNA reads TGTGCCAGTCCCTCCCGACAGGGTAACACTGAAGCTTTCTTT. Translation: CASPSRQGNTEAFF.

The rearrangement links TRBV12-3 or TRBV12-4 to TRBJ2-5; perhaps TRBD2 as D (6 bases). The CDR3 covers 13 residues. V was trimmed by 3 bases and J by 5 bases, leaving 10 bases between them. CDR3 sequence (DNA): TGTGCCAGCAGTTTGGTTCGGGGGGAGACCCAGTACTTC. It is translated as CASSLVRGETQYF.

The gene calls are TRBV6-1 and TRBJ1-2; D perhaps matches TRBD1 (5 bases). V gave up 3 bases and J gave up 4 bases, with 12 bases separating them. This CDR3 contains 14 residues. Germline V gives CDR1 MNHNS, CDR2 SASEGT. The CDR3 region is CASSDQGGAYGYTF. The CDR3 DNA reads TGTGCCAGCAGTGACCAGGGAGGGGCCTATGGCTACACCTTC.